This T cell receptor beta chain comes out of a study of response to subunit inactivated influenza vaccine. Each CDR3 protein gets one entry after TCRdb re-called the RT-PCR reads with MiXCR. The sample holds about 800,000 distinct CDR3 sequences, less than 25% seen once. Germline CDR1 is LGHNA and CDR2 is YSLEER. The CDR3 contains 15 residues. V was pared by 4 bases and J by 7 bases, with 6 bases of the junction left unmatched. The chain employs TRBV4-3 and TRBJ1-4; the match to TRBD1 covers 10 bases. The source material was PBMCs from blood, sampled more than 4 days after vaccination. The source of this sequence is a man aged 45-65 years who received an inactivated influenza vaccine. In DNA, the CDR3 is TGCGCCAGCAGCCCTACGGGACAGGGGAGTGAAAAACTGTTTTTT. Protein: CASSPTGQGSEKLFF.